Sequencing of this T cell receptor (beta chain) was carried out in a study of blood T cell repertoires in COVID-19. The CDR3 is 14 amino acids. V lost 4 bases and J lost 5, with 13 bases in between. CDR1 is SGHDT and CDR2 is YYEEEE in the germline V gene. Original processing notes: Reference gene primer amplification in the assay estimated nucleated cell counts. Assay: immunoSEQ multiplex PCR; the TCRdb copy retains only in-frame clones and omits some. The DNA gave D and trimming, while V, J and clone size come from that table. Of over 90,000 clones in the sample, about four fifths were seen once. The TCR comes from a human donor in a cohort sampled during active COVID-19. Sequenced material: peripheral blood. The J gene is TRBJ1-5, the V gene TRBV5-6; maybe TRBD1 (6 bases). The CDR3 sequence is CASSQGLLYQPQHF. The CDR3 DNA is TGTGCCAGCAGCCAGGGGCTATTGTATCAGCCCCAGCATTTT. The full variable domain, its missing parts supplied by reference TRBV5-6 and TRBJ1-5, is DAGVTQSPTHLIKTRGQQVTLRCSPKSGHDTVSWYQQALGQGPQFIFQYYEEEERQRGNFPDRFSGHQFPNYSSELNVNALLLGDSALYLCASSQGLLYQPQHFGDGTRLSIL.